The T cell receptor beta chain described here comes from a study of metastatic and nonmetastatic thyroid tumors. Authors' methods: Clinicopathological groups supplied CDR3 differences that were used to build a distant-metastasis classifier for papillary thyroid cancer. From the PCR reads, TCRdb re-called clones with MiXCR. The V and J calls were not made by the authors but by TCRdb's processing. Of 30,000 or so clones listed, about 18% are singletons. Comment on this clone: Its antigen is still unknown.

Prior to thyroid surgery, none of the patients had received any treatment. The CDR3 consists of 16 residues. The V gene end was trimmed by 3 bases and the J gene end by 2 bases; junction bases not matched to a gene: 7. CDR1 MNHEY and CDR2 SMNVEV come from the germline V gene (reference sequence). The study, taken as a whole, reports: In blood and tumor, TCR beta diversity was reportedly significantly higher in malignant thyroid tumors than in benign nodules.

Sequencing input: blood. This chain uses TRBV27 with TRBJ2-3; 8 bases match TRBD2. This clonotype was sampled from a female donor with papillary thyroid cancer or a benign thyroid nodule (not recorded which). Some clones in this sample may be carry-over from other donors' samples. The CDR3 DNA reads TGTGCCAGCAGTTTCGGAGCGGGGGCTTTCACAGATACGCAGTATTTT. It yields the protein CASSFGAGAFTDTQYF.